The sequence of this T cell receptor (beta chain) was determined in a study of blood T cell repertoires in COVID-19. Original methodology: The authors estimated nucleated cell counts from reference gene primer amplification. The protocol was immunoSEQ multiplex PCR, while the TCRdb copy is restricted to in-frame clones and leaves out a portion. Clone size and V and J calls were adopted from that table, with D and trimming inferred from the DNA. The sample lists 95,000 to 120,000 clones, less than 75% occurring once. Germline-derived CDR1 and CDR2 are SNHLY and FYNNEI. Trimming left V 2 bases short and J 7 bases short, with 6 bases between. The CDR3 covers 12 residues.

The clonotype originates from a woman in her thirties or forties with acute or convalescent COVID-19. The material sequenced was peripheral blood. The chain carries TRBV2 and TRBJ1-5; D unresolved. The CDR3 DNA is TGTGCCAGCAGTGAATTCGGGCAGCCCCAGCATTTT. Its translation: CASSEFGQPQHF.